The 17 T cell receptor beta chains in this list originate from one sample, sequenced in a study of beta chain features in type 1 diabetes. Sequenced material consisted of expressed TCRB transcripts (all of the isolated RNA was reverse transcribed). Assay: immunoSEQ multiplex PCR; the TCRdb copy retains only in-frame clones and omits some. The table has roughly 230,000 clones, 11% seen once; the top ten hold more than 0.015%. No cognate antigen is known for these TCRs. General observations from the study: In all four CD4+ subsets, TCRB CDR3 length was significantly, moderately reduced in type 1 diabetes.

Sequencing was performed on naive CD4+ T cells from blood. The receptors derive from a man under 40 with type 1 diabetes.

The V and J genes are TRBV5-1 and TRBJ1-4, with TRBD1 matching 7 bases. The CDR3 sequence is 16 residues long. CDR1 is SGHRS and CDR2 is YFSETQ in the germline V gene. The trim removed 3 bases at V and 4 bases at J, leaving 9 bases unmatched. This chain's CDR3 is CASSSLPGQLNEKLFF. The CDR3 DNA is TGCGCCAGCAGCTCCCTCCCGGGACAGCTTAATGAAAAACTGTTTTTT.

The chain uses TRBV25-1 and TRBJ2-2, with a tentative D call TRBD1 (5 bases). Trimming stripped 4 bases from V and 1 base from J, with 13 bases between. The CDR3 totals 16 residues. Germline CDR1 reads MGHDK; CDR2 reads SYGVNS. For the CDR3, the DNA is TGTGCCAGCAGTGGGTCGACAGCGAAGAACACCGGGGAGCTGTTTTTT. This encodes CASSGSTAKNTGELFF.

This chain uses TRBV11-2 with TRBJ1-1; a weak D match, TRBD1 (5 bases). Germline V gene data show CDR1 as SGHAT and CDR2 as FQNNGV. Deletions cut 6 bases from V and 4 bases from J, with 12 bases between. CDR3 length: 13 residues. The CDR3 DNA is TGTGCCAGCAGTGCACAGGAGGGCACTGAAGCTTTCTTT. Residues: CASSAQEGTEAFF.

J is TRBJ2-7 and V is TRBV18; perhaps TRBD1 as D (5 bases). CDR1 is KGHSH, CDR2 LQKENI, per germline. V was shortened by 3 bases and J by 2 bases, with 8 bases between the two germline ends. The CDR3 contains 13 residues. The CDR3 nucleotides are TGTGCCAGCTCACCGGGGCAGCCCTACGAGCAGTACTTC. Protein: CASSPGQPYEQYF.

In this sample, this clone turned up a few times. The chain recombines TRBV9 with TRBJ2-1; 11 nucleotides align to TRBD2. Losses at the gene ends were 2 bases for V and 9 bases for J; bases not matched to a gene: 4. CDR1 and CDR2 from the germline V gene are SGDLS and YYNGEE. The CDR3 loop spans 14 amino acids. CDR3 coding DNA: TGTGCCAGCAGCGTGTCGGGACTAGCGGCTGAGCAGTTCTTC. Translated, it gives CASSVSGLAAEQFF.

The chain combines TRBV4-3 with TRBJ2-5; TRBD1 might be the D (6 bases). The CDR3 has 13 residues. CDR1 and CDR2 (germline): LGHNA, YSLEER. The V and J ends lost 4 bases and 2 bases respectively, with 8 bases between them. The CDR3 bases are TGCGCCAGCAGCCTAGGACAGCAAGAGACCCAGTACTTC. Translated: CASSLGQQETQYF.

The chain employs TRBV7-9 and TRBJ1-1; no clear D gene. The CDR3 contains 13 residues. Germline V CDR1 and CDR2: SEHNR, FQNEAQ (reference sequence). Between the trimmed V and J ends, which lost 6 bases and 1 base, there was a span of 9 bases. CDR3 loop: CASSIAGNTEAFF. The CDR3 DNA reads as TGTGCCAGCAGTATTGCAGGGAACACTGAAGCTTTCTTT.

V usage is TRBV19 and J usage is TRBJ2-5; 14 bases fit TRBD2. V dropped 4 bases and J dropped 4; count of bases not matched to a gene: 8. Germline V lookup: CDR1 LNHDA, CDR2 SQIVND (reference sequence). This CDR3 contains 17 residues. CDR3 sequence: CASSKGTSGGRAETQYF. As DNA, the CDR3 is TGTGCCAGTAGTAAGGGGACTAGCGGGGGAAGGGCAGAGACCCAGTACTTC.

This clone has a count of ten or more. The chain recombines TRBV30 with TRBJ1-1, with D perhaps TRBD1 (6 bases). Trimming took off 3 bases at V and 3 bases at J, with 11 bases between the two ends. The CDR3 totals 13 residues. Germline CDR1 is GTSNPN and CDR2 is SVGIG (reference sequence). The CDR3 spells CAWSTQGDTEAFF. As DNA, the CDR3 is TGTGCCTGGAGCACACAGGGAGACACTGAAGCTTTCTTT. The full variable domain, completed using reference TRBV30 and TRBJ1-1, is SQTIHQWPATLVQPVGSPLSLECTVEGTSNPNLYWYRQAAGRGLQLLFYSVGIGQISSEVPQNLSASRPQDRQFILSSKKLLLSDSGFYLCAWSTQGDTEAFFGQGTRLTVV.

The chain combines TRBV9 with TRBJ2-3; 7 bases line up with TRBD2. This CDR3 spans 15 amino acids. Germline V gene lookup returns CDR1 SGDLS and CDR2 YYNGEE. Trimming removed 4 bases from V and 0 bases from J; junction bases left unmatched: 5. CDR3 protein: CASSTSGTSTDTQYF. Written as DNA, the CDR3 is TGTGCCAGCAGCACCAGCGGGACTAGCACAGATACGCAGTATTTT.

V is TRBV9 and J is TRBJ2-3, with TRBD2 identical over 10 bases. Germline-derived CDR1 and CDR2 are SGDLS and YYNGEE. Losses at the gene ends were 3 bases for V and 8 bases for J; bases not matched to a gene: 9. The CDR3 is 15 amino acids. The CDR3 DNA reads TGTGCCAGCAGCGGCCCACTAGCGGGGACGGGTACGCAGTATTTT. This gives the protein CASSGPLAGTGTQYF.

The sample holds a few counts of this clone. The gene calls are TRBV18 and TRBJ2-7; D is possibly TRBD2 (6 bases). Germline CDR1 KGHSH, CDR2 LQKENI. The CDR3 has 15 residues. With 2 bases removed from V and 2 bases from J, the gap between germline ends came to 13 bases. CDR3 sequence reads: CASSPGTGVTYEQYF. CDR3 in DNA: TGTGCCAGCTCACCAGGAACGGGGGTAACCTACGAGCAGTACTTC. The variable domain in full, with the rest retrieved from reference TRBV18 and TRBJ2-7, is NAGVMQNPRHLVRRRGQEARLRCSPMKGHSHVYWYRQLPEEGLKFMVYLQKENIIDESGMPKERFSAEFPKEGPSILRIQQVVRGDSAAYFCASSPGTGVTYEQYFGPGTRLTVT.

This chain connects TRBV11-2 to TRBJ2-5; the D is unclear. CDR3 length: 15 amino acids. Germline V gene lookup returns CDR1 SGHAT and CDR2 FQNNGV. Trimming pared 1 base from V and 2 bases from J, leaving 11 bases between. This CDR3 is CASSLGPGLQETQYF. For the CDR3, the DNA is TGTGCCAGCAGCTTAGGTCCGGGTCTACAAGAGACCCAGTACTTC.

This clone turned up a few times. The chain joins TRBV5-1 to TRBJ2-1; D is undetermined. Germline loops: CDR1 SGHRS, CDR2 YFSETQ. The CDR3 has 13 amino acids. The V end lost 4 bases, the J end lost 8 bases, and 13 bases lay between the germline ends. The CDR3 region has the DNA TGCGCCAGCAGCGAGCGTAATTCCGATGAGCAGTTCTTC. The encoded protein is CASSERNSDEQFF. Drawing the rest from reference TRBV5-1 and TRBJ2-1, the complete variable domain is KAGVTQTPRYLIKTRGQQVTLSCSPISGHRSVSWYQQTPGQGLQFLFEYFSETQRNKGNFPGRFSGRQFSNSRSEMNVSTLELGDSALYLCASSERNSDEQFFGPGTRLTVL.

Written as DNA, the CDR3 is TGTGCCAGCAGGCCTCTACAGGGGGCGGGAGGCTACACCTTC. Its protein is CASRPLQGAGGYTF. This chain links TRBV2 with TRBJ1-2; 9 bases are a match to TRBD1. The CDR3 consists of 14 residues. The V and J ends lost 6 bases and 8 bases, in that order; junction bases with no gene match: 10. Germline CDR1 is SNHLY and CDR2 is FYNNEI. The entire variable domain, with the rest obtained from reference TRBV2 and TRBJ1-2, is as follows: EPEVTQTPSHQVTQMGQEVILRCVPISNHLYFYWYRQILGQKVEFLVSFYNNEISEKSEIFDDQFSVERPDGSNFTLKIRSTKLEDSAMYFCASRPLQGAGGYTFGSGTRLTVV.

The table lists this clone with a few counts. The chain is built from TRBV7-9 and TRBJ2-7; TRBD2 matches at 10 bases. V dropped 1 base and J dropped 7; count of bases not matched to a gene: 4. Germline loops: CDR1 SEHNR, CDR2 FQNEAQ (reference sequence). This CDR3 is 14 amino acids long. CDR3 sequence: CASSLGLLAGEQYF. As DNA, the CDR3 is TGTGCCAGCAGCTTAGGCCTACTAGCGGGGGAGCAGTACTTC.

V gene TRBV29-1 combines with J gene TRBJ2-1, with D maybe TRBD2 (6 bases). The CDR3 length is 17 residues. The V gene's germline CDR1 is SQVTM and CDR2 ANQGSEA. The V gene lost 3 bases and the J gene lost 0 bases, with 18 bases spanning the gap. The CDR3 DNA follows: TGCAGCGTTGAGGGATGGGGGGATGGGAGCTCCTACAATGAGCAGTTCTTC. Protein: CSVEGWGDGSSYNEQFF.